This record concerns one T cell receptor (beta chain) sequence. The antigen is undetermined. This entry belongs to a study of cytomegalovirus exposure and HLA in healthy donors. Study-wide results and limits: Reports state that TCR beta sequences accurately predicted most subjects' HLA-A and HLA-B alleles. A later analysis linked 15,000 to 20,000 TCR beta sequences to HLA alleles at 0.05 false discovery rate. The number of N-insertions in an Asian-associated ancestry cluster was reportedly below the 666-donor mean in a later analysis.

With 60 Vbeta and 13 Jbeta primers, the PCR was carried out. Data came from immunoSEQ multiplex PCR; TCRdb stores just in-frame clones and leaves some out. The repertoire holds about 210,000 clones, with over 80% as singletons. The specimen was PBMCs. The source is a man in his forties or fifties in good health and CMV-seropositive.

DNA of the CDR3: TGTGCCAGCAGTCCGCGACTAGCTGGCGGGGAGCTGTTTTTT. It encodes CASSPRLAGGELFF. This chain connects TRBV6-6 to TRBJ2-2; 7 bases fit TRBD2. The length of the CDR3 is 14 residues. Losses at the gene ends were 5 bases for V and 7 bases for J; bases not matched to a gene: 7. The germline V gene encodes CDR1 MNHNY and CDR2 SVGAGI (reference sequence).